A single sample is the source of the 26 T cell receptor beta chains below, sequenced in a study of cytomegalovirus exposure and HLA in healthy donors. The PCR had 60 Vbeta and 13 Jbeta primers. Generated by immunoSEQ multiplex PCR, the TCRdb table keeps only in-frame clones and is missing some. The table shows 150,000 or so clones, with more than 70% occurring only once. Input material: PBMCs. These receptors were taken from a male donor in good health and CMV-seronegative.

V usage is TRBV19 and J usage is TRBJ1-4, with TRBD1 matching over 7 bases. This CDR3 spans 14 amino acids. Per germline, CDR1 LNHDA and CDR2 SQIVND (reference sequence). Trimming took 7 bases from V and 7 from J; bases not matched to a gene: 9. The CDR3 here is CASKARGIGEKLFF. The CDR3, as DNA: TGTGCCAGTAAAGCCAGGGGGATTGGTGAAAAACTGTTTTTT.

This chain connects TRBV5-4 to TRBJ2-1, with TRBD1 identical over 9 bases. Germline CDR1 and CDR2: SGHNT and YYREEE (reference sequence). The ends lost 5 bases at V and 8 bases at J; junction bases unmatched: 11. The CDR3 has 15 residues. The CDR3 sequence is CASRTAGTGNDEQFF. Written as DNA, the CDR3 is TGTGCCAGCAGGACAGCCGGGACAGGGAACGATGAGCAGTTCTTC.

J is TRBJ2-1 and V is TRBV30; D remains ambiguous. Looked up from germline, CDR1 is GTSNPN and CDR2 is SVGIG (reference sequence). The CDR3 totals 12 residues. Trimming cost V 0 bases and J 7 bases, with 7 bases left between them. DNA for the CDR3: TGTGCCTGGAGTGTACTGATGAATGAGCAGTTCTTC. This gives the protein CAWSVLMNEQFF.

The rearrangement links TRBV5-6 to TRBJ1-1, with 9 bases matching TRBD1. Germline V gene lookup returns CDR1 SGHDT and CDR2 YYEEEE. The CDR3 sequence is 15 residues long. V shed 7 bases, J shed 1 base, and the junction held 8 bases outside the gene matches. CDR3 nucleotide sequence: TGTGCCAGCCGTCCGGGGACAGGGACGAACACTGAAGCTTTCTTT. The encoded protein is CASRPGTGTNTEAFF.

The table lists this clone with many counts. The chain combines TRBV2 with TRBJ2-7, with a possible D match to TRBD1 (5 bases). CDR3 length equals 13 residues. V gave up 2 bases and J gave up 7 bases, with 12 bases separating them. Germline assignment: CDR1 SNHLY and CDR2 FYNNEI. The CDR3 spells CASSEQGAGEQYF. The CDR3 DNA follows: TGTGCCAGCAGTGAACAGGGTGCAGGGGAGCAGTACTTC.

This clone was observed a few times. The CDR3 DNA sequence: TGTGCCAGTAGTTTCGGGACACTCCCCGCTGCAACTAATGAAAAACTGTTTTTT. This encodes CASSFGTLPAATNEKLFF. This chain connects TRBV19 to TRBJ1-4; D is perhaps TRBD1 (6 bases). Germline V lookup: CDR1 LNHDA, CDR2 SQIVND (reference sequence). This CDR3 region has 18 residues. The ends were cut back, 5 bases at V and 0 bases at J, with 19 bases in the middle.

This clone was picked up one time. The rearrangement uses TRBV5-1 and TRBJ2-5, with 7 bases aligning to TRBD2. Trimming at V came to 0 bases and at J to 4 bases, leaving 3 bases not matched to a gene. This CDR3 spans 14 amino acids. The germline V gene has CDR1 SGHRS and CDR2 YFSETQ. The chain's CDR3 is CASSLALAGETQYF. CDR3 nucleotide sequence: TGCGCCAGCAGCTTGGCATTAGCGGGAGAGACCCAGTACTTC.

V is TRBV2 and J is TRBJ2-3; 8 bases align to TRBD1. CDR3 size: 15 residues. Germline V gene lookup returns CDR1 SNHLY and CDR2 FYNNEI. V lost 5 bases, J lost 2 bases, and 6 bases stayed unmatched. This chain's CDR3 is CASSPGTGDTDTQYF. CDR3 bases: TGTGCCAGCAGTCCCGGGACAGGAGACACAGATACGCAGTATTTT.

The chain couples TRBV18 to TRBJ1-5, with unresolved D. The germline V gene has CDR1 KGHSH and CDR2 LQKENI. The CDR3 is made up of 14 amino acids. Trimming took off 6 bases at V and 5 bases at J, with 14 bases between the two ends. The CDR3 region has the DNA TGTGCCAGCTCCCGCACGGGTTGGGATCAGCCCCAGCATTTT. This encodes CASSRTGWDQPQHF.

The table lists this clone with a few counts. The rearrangement uses TRBV2 and TRBJ2-1; D may be TRBD2 (6 bases). CDR1 SNHLY and CDR2 FYNNEI come from the germline V gene. The CDR3 contains 16 residues. The V end lost 4 bases, the J end lost 6 bases, and 19 bases lay between the germline ends. CDR3 bases: TGTGCCAGCAGTGCCCGGACTATCCCGCCGGGCAATGAGCAGTTCTTC. Translating it yields CASSARTIPPGNEQFF.

This clone has a handful of counts. The rearrangement links TRBV7-3 to TRBJ2-1; a weak D match, TRBD2 (6 bases). This CDR3 comprises 15 residues. Germline V gene data show CDR1 as SGHTA and CDR2 as FQGTGA. V lost 10 bases to trimming and J lost 10 bases, with 26 bases between them. In DNA, the CDR3 is TGTGCCACCCGCTTATACGGGACTCTCAACGGGGAGCAGTTCTTC. As protein: CATRLYGTLNGEQFF. Variable domain in full (rest from reference TRBV7-3 and TRBJ2-1): GAGVSQTPSNKVTEKGKYVELRCDPISGHTALYWYRQSLGQGPEFLIYFQGTGAADDSGLPNDRFFAVRPEGSVSTLKIQRTERGDSAVYLCATRLYGTLNGEQFFGPGTRLTVL.

The chain joins TRBV5-4 to TRBJ2-5, with 7 nucleotides matching TRBD2. V lost 1 base to trimming and J lost 5 bases; unmatched junction nucleotides: 8. The V gene's germline CDR1 is SGHNT and CDR2 YYREEE (reference sequence). The CDR3 runs 15 residues. The CDR3 region has the DNA TGTGCCAGCAGCTTGAGGGCGGGGGTAGGGGAGACCCAGTACTTC. Protein sequence: CASSLRAGVGETQYF.

The rearrangement links TRBV28 to TRBJ1-1; tentatively, D is TRBD1 (6 bases). The germline CDR1 and CDR2 sequences are MDHEN and SYDVKM. The CDR3 runs 12 residues. The germline V and J ends were trimmed by 3 bases and 9 bases, with 11 bases remaining between them. Here the CDR3 reads CASSFGGRKAFF. As DNA, the CDR3 is TGTGCCAGCAGTTTCGGGGGGCGAAAAGCTTTCTTT.

This clone occurred a few times. The chain carries TRBV7-3 and TRBJ2-1; 11 bases map to TRBD2. Unmatched junction bases numbered 5, after V lost 5 bases and J lost 5 bases. The CDR3 loop spans 15 amino acids. The germline CDR1 and CDR2 sequences are SGHTA and FQGTGA. The CDR3 region is CASSTGLADNNEQFF. The CDR3 nucleotides are TGTGCCAGCAGCACGGGACTAGCGGATAACAATGAGCAGTTCTTC.

The sample holds a few counts of this clone. The chain joins TRBV5-4 to TRBJ1-3; weak D call: TRBD1 (6 bases). Per germline, CDR1 SGHNT and CDR2 YYREEE (reference sequence). The CDR3 covers 15 residues. Trimming pared 2 bases from V and 0 bases from J, leaving 9 bases between. CDR3 bases: TGTGCCAGCAGCTTCGGGGGGGCCTCTGGAAACACCATATATTTT. It is translated as CASSFGGASGNTIYF. The full variable domain, in which reference TRBV5-4 and TRBJ1-3 provide the parts outside the CDR3, is ETGVTQSPTHLIKTRGQQVTLRCSSQSGHNTVSWYQQALGQGPQFIFQYYREEENGRGNFPPRFSGLQFPNYSSELNVNALELDDSALYLCASSFGGASGNTIYFGEGSWLTVV.

This chain joins TRBV7-2 and TRBJ2-1; 7 bases are shared with TRBD2. The CDR3 runs to 16 residues. Unmatched junction bases numbered 13, after V lost 2 bases and J lost 9 bases. CDR1 is SGHTA and CDR2 is FQGNSA in the germline V gene. The DNA of the CDR3 is TGTGCCAGCAGCTTAACCTCGGCCGGTGGGGGGGGTGAGCAGTTCTTC. Protein product: CASSLTSAGGGGEQFF.

This chain connects TRBV5-1 to TRBJ1-2, with D perhaps matching TRBD1 (5 bases). Germline values: CDR1 SGHRS, CDR2 YFSETQ. The ends were cut back, 0 bases at V and 4 bases at J, with 10 bases in the middle. The CDR3 spans 14 residues. The CDR3 spells CASSLAGGTYGYTF. DNA of the CDR3: TGCGCCAGCAGCTTGGCCGGGGGGACCTATGGCTACACCTTC.

The chain couples TRBV2 to TRBJ2-5; a possible D gene is TRBD1 (6 bases). Trimming took off 4 bases at V and 5 bases at J, with 17 bases between the two ends. Germline V gene sequence: CDR1 SNHLY, CDR2 FYNNEI. The CDR3 has 15 residues. The CDR3 DNA is TGTGCCAGCAGTGGGAGCAGGGGACGGAGCGAGACCCAGTACTTC. As protein: CASSGSRGRSETQYF.

This rearrangement joins TRBV2 to TRBJ2-3; 8 bases fit TRBD1. Trimming took 5 bases from V and 6 from J; bases not matched to a gene: 10. The CDR3 sequence is 15 residues long. Germline V lookup: CDR1 SNHLY, CDR2 FYNNEI. The CDR3 DNA reads as TGTGCCAGCAGTCCAGAAGGGACAGGTCTGGATACGCAGTATTTT. Its translation is CASSPEGTGLDTQYF.

The CDR3 DNA is TGTGCCAGTAGTATAACAGGGAGTGATCAGCCCCAGCATTTT. Translation: CASSITGSDQPQHF. V usage is TRBV19 and J usage is TRBJ1-5, with D possibly matching TRBD1 (6 bases). Germline V CDR1 and CDR2: LNHDA, SQIVND (reference sequence). This CDR3 comprises 14 residues. Trimming shortened V by 2 bases and J by 5 bases, and 10 bases separated the two germline ends.

A few counts support this clone. The genes are TRBV27 and TRBJ2-2; tentatively, D is TRBD2 (6 bases). V shed 2 bases and J shed 5 bases, with 12 bases lying between them. This CDR3 comprises 15 residues. The V gene's germline CDR1 is MNHEY and CDR2 SMNVEV (reference sequence). DNA of the CDR3: TGTGCCAGCAGTTTAGGTAGCGGACGTACCGGGGAGCTGTTTTTT. This codes for CASSLGSGRTGELFF.

DNA of the CDR3: TGTGCCAGCAGTGATGGGGGAGGCTCTGGAAACACCATATATTTT. Translating gives CASSDGGGSGNTIYF. V is TRBV2 and J is TRBJ1-3; D might be TRBD1 (5 bases). Trimming stripped 3 bases from V and 0 bases from J, with 9 bases between. This CDR3 contains 15 residues. The germline V gene encodes CDR1 SNHLY and CDR2 FYNNEI.

The chain couples TRBV7-3 to TRBJ1-5; D perhaps matches TRBD1 (5 bases). CDR1 is SGHTA and CDR2 is FQGTGA in the germline V gene. CDR3 length equals 14 residues. Trimming left V 5 bases short and J 6 bases short, with 14 bases between. DNA for the CDR3: TGTGCCAGCAGCCCCGGGACTCAGGGTCAGCCCCAGCATTTT. Protein sequence: CASSPGTQGQPQHF.

This clone was recorded a few times. V usage is TRBV7-8 and J usage is TRBJ1-1; D unclear. The V gene lost 8 bases and the J gene lost 6 bases, with 25 bases spanning the gap. There are 16 residues in the CDR3. Germline CDR1 is SGHVS and CDR2 is FQNEAQ. The DNA for the CDR3 is TGTGCCAGCGTTGATCTTACTACTAATCCTTGGGCTGAAGCTTTCTTT. Protein sequence: CASVDLTTNPWAEAFF.

This chain joins TRBV6-6 and TRBJ1-6; 8 bases are shared with TRBD1. The CDR3 has 13 amino acids. Germline V gives CDR1 MNHNY, CDR2 SVGAGI (reference sequence). The CDR3 sequence: CAGHGQGNSPLHF. CDR3 DNA sequence: TGTGCAGGACACGGACAGGGTAATTCACCCCTCCACTTT.

The chain carries TRBV9 and TRBJ2-1; TRBD2 is a possible D gene (6 bases). The V gene's germline CDR1 is SGDLS and CDR2 YYNGEE. The CDR3 runs 17 residues. V shed 4 bases and J shed 2 bases, with 19 bases lying between them. CDR3 in amino acids: CASSLIGGGGAYNEQFF. The CDR3 nucleotides read TGTGCCAGCAGCCTAATCGGTGGTGGCGGGGCCTACAATGAGCAGTTCTTC. Complete variable domain (other parts from reference TRBV9 and TRBJ2-1): DSGVTQTPKHLITATGQRVTLRCSPRSGDLSVYWYQQSLDQGLQFLIQYYNGEERAKGNILERFSAQQFPDLHSELNLSSLELGDSALYFCASSLIGGGGAYNEQFFGPGTRLTVL.